The clone carrying this T cell receptor (beta chain) was observed a handful of times. Antigen unknown. Germline V gene lookup returns CDR1 SGHAT and CDR2 FQNNGV. The V and J ends lost 5 bases and 2 bases, in that order; junction bases with no gene match: 6. The CDR3 totals 15 residues. The data belong to a study of PD-1 blockade in classical Hodgkin lymphoma. Points from the study as a whole: Newly diagnosed patients had diversity similar to the baseline diversity of complete responders. A reduction in baseline TCR diversity was reportedly seen in newly diagnosed patients relative to healthy donors. CD4+ TCR diversity rose significantly by C4D1, and CD8+ TCR diversity did not. Differences between repertoires have undefined causes, possibly disease activity or prior therapy.

The time point was: cycle 4 day 1 (C4D1), after 5 to 7 weeks of nivolumab. Brentuximab vedotin exposure varied, and every patient relapsed after autologous stem cell transplantation. The assay was immunoSEQ multiplex PCR, and TCRdb's table has in-frame clones only and misses some. The sample has tens of thousands of clones, approximately 80% seen once. The TCR sequence derives from a human donor with classical Hodgkin lymphoma. Specimen: peripheral blood mononuclear cells (PBMCs), collected before the fourth cycle of nivolumab. V gene TRBV11-2 combines with J gene TRBJ2-7, with TRBD2 matching over 10 bases. The CDR3 nucleotides are TGTGCCAGCAGCGCCCGACTAGCGGGCCCCTACGAGCAGTACTTC. Protein product: CASSARLAGPYEQYF.